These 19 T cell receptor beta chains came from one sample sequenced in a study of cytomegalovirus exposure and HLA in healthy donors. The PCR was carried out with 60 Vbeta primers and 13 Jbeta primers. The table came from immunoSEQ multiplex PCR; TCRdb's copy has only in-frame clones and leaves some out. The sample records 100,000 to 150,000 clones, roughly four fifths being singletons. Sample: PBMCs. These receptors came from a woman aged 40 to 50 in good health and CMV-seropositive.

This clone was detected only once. This CDR3 is CASSLALDRGWETQYF. Here the CDR3 DNA reads TGTGCCAGCAGCTTGGCCTTAGACAGGGGATGGGAGACCCAGTACTTC. V is TRBV5-5 and J is TRBJ2-5; 8 bases fit TRBD1. CDR1 and CDR2 from the germline V gene are SGHKS and YYEKEE (reference sequence). V lost 0 bases to trimming and J lost 5 bases; unmatched junction nucleotides: 9. CDR3 length: 16 amino acids.

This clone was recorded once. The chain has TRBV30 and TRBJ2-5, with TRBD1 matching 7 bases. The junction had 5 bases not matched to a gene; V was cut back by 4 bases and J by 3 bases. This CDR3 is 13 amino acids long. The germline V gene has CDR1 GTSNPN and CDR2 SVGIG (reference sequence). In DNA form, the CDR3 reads TGTGCCTGGAATAGGGGGCCTGAAGAGACCCAGTACTTC. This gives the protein CAWNRGPEETQYF.

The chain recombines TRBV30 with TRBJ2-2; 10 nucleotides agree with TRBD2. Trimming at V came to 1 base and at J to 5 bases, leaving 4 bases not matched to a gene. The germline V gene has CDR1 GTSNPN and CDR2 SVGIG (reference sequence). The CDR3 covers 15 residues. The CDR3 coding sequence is TGTGCCTGGAGTGCAGCGGGGGGGCTTACCGGGGAGCTGTTTTTT. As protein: CAWSAAGGLTGELFF.

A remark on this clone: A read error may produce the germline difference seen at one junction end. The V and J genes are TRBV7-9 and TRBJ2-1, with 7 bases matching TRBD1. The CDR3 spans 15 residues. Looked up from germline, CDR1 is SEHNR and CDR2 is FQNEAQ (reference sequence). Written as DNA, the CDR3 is TGTGCCAGCGGCTTAGAGGTCTTCGGGACAGATGAGCAGTTCTTC. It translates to CASGLEVFGTDEQFF. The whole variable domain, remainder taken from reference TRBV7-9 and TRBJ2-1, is DTGVSQNPRHKITKRGQNVTFRCDPISEHNRLYWYRQTLGQGPEFLTYFQNEAQLEKSRLLSDRFSAERPKGSFSTLEIQRTEQGDSAMYLCASGLEVFGTDEQFFGPGTRLTVL.

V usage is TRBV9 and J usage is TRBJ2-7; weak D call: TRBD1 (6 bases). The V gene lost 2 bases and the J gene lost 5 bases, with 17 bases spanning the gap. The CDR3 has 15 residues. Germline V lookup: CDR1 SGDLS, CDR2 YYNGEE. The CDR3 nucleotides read TGTGCCAGCAGCGTCACACAGGGTCCTTTGGACGAGCAGTACTTC. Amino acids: CASSVTQGPLDEQYF.

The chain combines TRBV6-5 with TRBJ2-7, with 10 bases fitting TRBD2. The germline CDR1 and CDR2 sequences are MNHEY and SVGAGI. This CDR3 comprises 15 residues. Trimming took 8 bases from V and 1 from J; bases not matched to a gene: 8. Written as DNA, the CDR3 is TGTGCCAGCGCGGCCGGGACTAGCGCGTCCTACGAGCAGTACTTC. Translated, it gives CASAAGTSASYEQYF.

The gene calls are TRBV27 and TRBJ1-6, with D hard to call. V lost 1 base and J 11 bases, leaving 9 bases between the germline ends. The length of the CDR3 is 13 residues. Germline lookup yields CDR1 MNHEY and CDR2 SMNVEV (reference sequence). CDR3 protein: CASSLWPVTPLHF. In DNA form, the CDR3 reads TGTGCCAGCAGTTTATGGCCCGTTACACCCCTCCACTTT.

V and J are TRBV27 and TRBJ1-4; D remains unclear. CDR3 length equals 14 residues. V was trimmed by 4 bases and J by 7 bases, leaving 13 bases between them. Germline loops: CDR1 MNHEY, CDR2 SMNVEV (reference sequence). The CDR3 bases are TGTGCCAGCAGTTCCCCAGGTCGCTCTGAAAAACTGTTTTTT. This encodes CASSSPGRSEKLFF.

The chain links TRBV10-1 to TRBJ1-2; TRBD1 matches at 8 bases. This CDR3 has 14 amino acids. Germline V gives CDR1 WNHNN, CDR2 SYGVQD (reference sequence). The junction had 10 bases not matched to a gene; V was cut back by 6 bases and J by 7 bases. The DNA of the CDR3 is TGCGCCAGCAGGAAACCAGACAGGGGATCTGGCTACACCTTC. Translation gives CASRKPDRGSGYTF.

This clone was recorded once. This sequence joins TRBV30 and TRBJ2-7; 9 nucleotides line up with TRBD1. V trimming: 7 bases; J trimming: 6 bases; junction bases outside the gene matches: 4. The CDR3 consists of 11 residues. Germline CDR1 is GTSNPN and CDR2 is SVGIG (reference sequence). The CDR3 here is CAFTTGGEQYF. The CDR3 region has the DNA TGTGCCTTTACGACAGGGGGCGAGCAGTACTTC.

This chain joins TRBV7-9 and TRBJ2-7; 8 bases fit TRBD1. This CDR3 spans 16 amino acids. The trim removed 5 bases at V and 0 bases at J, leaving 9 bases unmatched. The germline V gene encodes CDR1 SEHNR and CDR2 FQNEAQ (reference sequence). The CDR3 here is CASSPPGTGSSYEQYF. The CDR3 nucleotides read TGTGCCAGCAGCCCGCCCGGGACAGGAAGCTCCTACGAGCAGTACTTC.

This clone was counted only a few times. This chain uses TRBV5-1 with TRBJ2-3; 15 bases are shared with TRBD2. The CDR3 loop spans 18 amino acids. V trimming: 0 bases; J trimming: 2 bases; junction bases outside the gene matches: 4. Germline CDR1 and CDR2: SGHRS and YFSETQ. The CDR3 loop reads CASSLGTSGGDITDTQYF. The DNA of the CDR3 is TGCGCCAGCAGCTTGGGGACTAGCGGGGGGGATATCACAGATACGCAGTATTTT.

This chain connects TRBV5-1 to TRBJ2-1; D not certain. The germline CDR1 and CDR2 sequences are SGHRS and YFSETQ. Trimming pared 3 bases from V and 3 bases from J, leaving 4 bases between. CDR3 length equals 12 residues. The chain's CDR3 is CASSSHYNEQFF. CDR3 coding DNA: TGCGCCAGCAGCTCCCACTACAATGAGCAGTTCTTC.

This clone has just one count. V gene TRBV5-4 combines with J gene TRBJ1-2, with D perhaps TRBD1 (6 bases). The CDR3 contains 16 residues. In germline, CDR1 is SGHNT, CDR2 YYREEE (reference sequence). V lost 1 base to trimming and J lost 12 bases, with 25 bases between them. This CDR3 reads CASSLPSRDKGGANTF. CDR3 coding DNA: TGTGCCAGCAGCTTGCCCAGCCGGGACAAAGGCGGCGCCAACACCTTC.

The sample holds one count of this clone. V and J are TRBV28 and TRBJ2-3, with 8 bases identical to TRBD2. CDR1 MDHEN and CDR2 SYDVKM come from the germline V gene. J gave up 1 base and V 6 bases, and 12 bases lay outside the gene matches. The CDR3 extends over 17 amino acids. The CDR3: CASSWSPSGRGTDTQYF. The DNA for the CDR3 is TGTGCCAGCAGCTGGTCCCCCAGCGGGAGAGGCACAGATACGCAGTATTTT.

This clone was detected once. The CDR3 here is CASSFTPGHRNNSPLHF. The CDR3 DNA is TGTGCCAGCAGCTTTACCCCGGGACACCGTAATAATTCACCCCTCCACTTT. The chain employs TRBV7-2 and TRBJ1-6; D perhaps matches TRBD1 (6 bases). Per germline, CDR1 SGHTA and CDR2 FQGNSA. CDR3 length: 17 residues. V lost 3 bases and J lost 5, with 17 bases in between.

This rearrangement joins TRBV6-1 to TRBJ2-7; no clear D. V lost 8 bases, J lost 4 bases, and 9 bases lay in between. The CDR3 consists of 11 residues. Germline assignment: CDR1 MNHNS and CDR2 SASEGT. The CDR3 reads CASGQVYEQYF. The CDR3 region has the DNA TGTGCCAGCGGGCAGGTGTACGAGCAGTACTTC.

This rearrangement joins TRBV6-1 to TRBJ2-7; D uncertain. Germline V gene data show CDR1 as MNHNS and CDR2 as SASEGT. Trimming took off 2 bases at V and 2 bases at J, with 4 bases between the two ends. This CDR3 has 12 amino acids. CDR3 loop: CASSEYPYEQYF. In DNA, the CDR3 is TGTGCCAGCAGTGAATATCCCTACGAGCAGTACTTC.

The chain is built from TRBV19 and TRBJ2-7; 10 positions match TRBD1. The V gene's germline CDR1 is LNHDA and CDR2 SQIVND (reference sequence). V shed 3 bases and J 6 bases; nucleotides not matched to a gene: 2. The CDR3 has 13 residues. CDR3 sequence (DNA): TGTGCCAGTAGTATTGGGACAGGGGCCGAGCAGTACTTC. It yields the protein CASSIGTGAEQYF.